Listed here are 9 T cell receptor beta chains from one sample, sequenced in a study of blood T cell repertoires in COVID-19. The repertoire was sequenced with immunoSEQ multiplex PCR; TCRdb's copy has only in-frame clones and lacks some. This sample has 95,000 to 100,000 clones, with about 90% found just once. The specimen was peripheral blood. Source of these receptors: a man in his fifties or sixties with acute or convalescent COVID-19.

J is TRBJ2-7 and V is TRBV14, with 9 bases aligning to TRBD1. The CDR3 covers 16 residues. V lost 1 base, J lost 7 bases, and 11 bases stayed unmatched. Germline-derived CDR1 and CDR2 are SGHDN and FVKESK. This CDR3 reads CASSQGGTGIQREQYF. DNA for the CDR3: TGTGCCAGCAGCCAAGGCGGGACAGGGATCCAGCGTGAGCAGTACTTC.

The genes are TRBV6-5 and TRBJ1-4, with D possibly matching TRBD1 (5 bases). This CDR3 contains 16 residues. Trimming took off 0 bases at V and 5 bases at J, with 13 bases between the two ends. Germline values: CDR1 MNHEY, CDR2 SVGAGI. The CDR3 sequence is CASSYSNGAGNEKLFF. CDR3 sequence (DNA): TGTGCCAGCAGTTACTCGAACGGGGCGGGAAATGAAAAACTGTTTTTT.

The rearrangement joins TRBV5-1 to TRBJ1-1, with D maybe TRBD1 (6 bases). Germline CDR1 reads SGHRS; CDR2 reads YFSETQ. Between the trimmed V and J ends, which lost 4 bases and 1 base, there was a span of 11 bases. This CDR3 contains 14 residues. The CDR3 here is CASSEGTSNTEAFF. DNA for the CDR3: TGCGCCAGCAGCGAGGGGACATCGAACACTGAAGCTTTCTTT.

This clone occurred once. The genes are TRBV5-4 and TRBJ2-1, with TRBD2 as a possible D gene (6 bases). The V end lost 4 bases, the J end lost 9 bases, and 14 bases lay between the germline ends. Per the germline V gene, CDR1 is SGHNT and CDR2 is YYREEE (reference sequence). The CDR3 totals 13 residues. CDR3 region: CASSRGTEAEQFF. CDR3 DNA sequence: TGTGCCAGCAGCCGGGGGACCGAAGCTGAGCAGTTCTTC.

This CDR3 reads CSAGTGSGELFF. CDR3 bases: TGCAGCGCCGGAACAGGCTCCGGGGAGCTGTTTTTT. This chain links TRBV29-1 with TRBJ2-2; possibly TRBD1 for D (5 bases). This CDR3 is 12 amino acids long. CDR1 and CDR2 from the germline V gene are SQVTM and ANQGSEA. Trimming pared 7 bases from V and 6 bases from J, leaving 12 bases between.

The chain is built from TRBV6-5 and TRBJ2-6; TRBD1 is a possible D gene (5 bases). The V gene's germline CDR1 is MNHEY and CDR2 SVGAGI. The CDR3 has 16 amino acids. V lost 0 bases, J lost 2 bases, and 8 bases lay in between. The DNA of the CDR3 is TGTGCCAGCAGTTACTCTCAGGGTGCTGGGGCCAACGTCCTGACTTTC. It is translated as CASSYSQGAGANVLTF.

This sequence joins TRBV4-1 and TRBJ2-5; TRBD2 matches at 9 bases. V trimming: 0 bases; J trimming: 2 bases; junction bases outside the gene matches: 4. Germline V gene sequence: CDR1 MGHRA, CDR2 YSYEKL. This CDR3 region has 16 residues. The CDR3 is CASSQEGAGGQETQYF. For the CDR3, the DNA is TGCGCCAGCAGCCAAGAGGGTGCGGGGGGGCAAGAGACCCAGTACTTC.

V gene TRBV5-4 combines with J gene TRBJ1-1, with D possibly being TRBD1 (5 bases). Trimming left V 7 bases short and J 0 bases short, with 22 bases between. This CDR3 spans 17 amino acids. Germline CDR1 is SGHNT and CDR2 is YYREEE (reference sequence). The chain's CDR3 is CASRHGGAASMNTEAFF. The DNA of the CDR3 is TGTGCCAGCCGGCATGGTGGGGCGGCCTCGATGAACACTGAAGCTTTCTTT. Filled out from reference TRBV5-4 and TRBJ1-1, the complete variable domain reads ETGVTQSPTHLIKTRGQQVTLRCSSQSGHNTVSWYQQALGQGPQFIFQYYREEENGRGNFPPRFSGLQFPNYSSELNVNALELDDSALYLCASRHGGAASMNTEAFFGQGTRLTVV.

The chain links TRBV12-3 or TRBV12-4 to TRBJ1-1; TRBD1 is a possible D gene (5 bases). This CDR3 region has 12 residues. The ends were cut back, 3 bases at V and 10 bases at J, with 12 bases in the middle. The CDR3 reads CASSLGGVGAFF. The DNA for the CDR3 is TGTGCCAGCAGTTTGGGGGGAGTGGGAGCTTTCTTT.